These T cell receptor beta chains were read from a single sample in a study of blood T cell repertoires in COVID-19. Profiled with immunoSEQ multiplex PCR; TCRdb holds only in-frame clones, not every one. The sample contains about 360,000 clones, around 90% of which appear only once. The sample comprised peripheral blood. The source of these receptors is a human donor in a cohort sampled during active COVID-19. CDR3s include the opening cysteine and the closing phenylalanine or tryptophan. The D gene is left open where the match is weak. Some rows have no size entry. The others give once, few or many, or a class for an expanded clone.

j_call,cdr3_length,clone_size,d_call,v_call,cdr3_nt,cdr3_aa
TRBJ1-5,16,.,.,TRBV15,TGTGCCACCAGCAGAGGACAAGCCAGGGGCAATCAGCCCCAGCATTTT,CATSRGQARGNQPQHF
TRBJ2-3,11,once,.,TRBV2,TGTGCCAGCAGCCCAACTTATACGCAGTATTTT,CASSPTYTQYF
TRBJ2-5,14,.,TRBD1,TRBV2,TGTGCCAGCAGTCGCAGGGGGCGTCAAGAGACCCAGTACTTC,CASSRRGRQETQYF
TRBJ1-2,16,.,TRBD1,TRBV5-1,TGCGCCAGCAGCTTGGCCGCAGGGGGCTTGGGGTTTGGCTACACCTTC,CASSLAAGGLGFGYTF
TRBJ2-7,13,.,TRBD2,TRBV18,TGTGCCAGCTCACTAGCGGGGGCGAGAGAGCAGTACTTC,CASSLAGAREQYF
TRBJ2-7,14,.,.,TRBV9,TGTGCCAGCAGCGTGGTGGACAGCCCCTACGAGCAGTACTTC,CASSVVDSPYEQYF
TRBJ2-5,14,once,.,TRBV5-1,TGCGCCAGCAGTGAGCCTGGGGCGGAAGAGACCCAGTACTTC,CASSEPGAEETQYF
TRBJ1-5,14,.,.,TRBV28,TGTGCCAGCAGTTTGAGGCCGAGCAATCAGCCCCAGCATTTT,CASSLRPSNQPQHF
TRBJ2-7,16,.,.,TRBV6-7,TGTGCCAGCAGTTACTCGTTTCGCGGGTACTCCTACGAGCAGTACTTC,CASSYSFRGYSYEQYF
TRBJ2-5,14,.,TRBD2,TRBV30,TGTGCCTGGACCACGCTAGCGGGGGGCCGGACCCAGTACTTC,CAWTTLAGGRTQYF
TRBJ1-1,14,.,.,TRBV5-1,TGCGCCAGCAGCCAAAGACAGGATCGCACTGAAGCTTTCTTT,CASSQRQDRTEAFF
TRBJ1-5,14,.,TRBD1,TRBV4-1,TGCGCCAGCAGCCGTGACAGGGTTTATCAGCCCCAGCATTTT,CASSRDRVYQPQHF
TRBJ1-6,17,.,TRBD1,TRBV11-2,TGTGCCAGCAGCCATTTTAAGGGACAGTATTATAATTCACCCCTCCACTTT,CASSHFKGQYYNSPLHF
TRBJ2-5,16,many,.,TRBV19,TGTGCCAGTAGTATGGGTCAGGAGGGTAGTCGGGAGACCCAGTACTTC,CASSMGQEGSRETQYF
TRBJ1-2,18,.,.,TRBV5-1,TGCGCCAGCAGCAGGGACATCGGTGGTGGCCCTCAATACTATGGCTACACCTTC,CASSRDIGGGPQYYGYTF
TRBJ2-2,15,few,TRBD2,TRBV9,TGTGCCAGCAGCGACGGGGGGGCTCTCACCGGGGAGCTGTTTTTT,CASSDGGALTGELFF